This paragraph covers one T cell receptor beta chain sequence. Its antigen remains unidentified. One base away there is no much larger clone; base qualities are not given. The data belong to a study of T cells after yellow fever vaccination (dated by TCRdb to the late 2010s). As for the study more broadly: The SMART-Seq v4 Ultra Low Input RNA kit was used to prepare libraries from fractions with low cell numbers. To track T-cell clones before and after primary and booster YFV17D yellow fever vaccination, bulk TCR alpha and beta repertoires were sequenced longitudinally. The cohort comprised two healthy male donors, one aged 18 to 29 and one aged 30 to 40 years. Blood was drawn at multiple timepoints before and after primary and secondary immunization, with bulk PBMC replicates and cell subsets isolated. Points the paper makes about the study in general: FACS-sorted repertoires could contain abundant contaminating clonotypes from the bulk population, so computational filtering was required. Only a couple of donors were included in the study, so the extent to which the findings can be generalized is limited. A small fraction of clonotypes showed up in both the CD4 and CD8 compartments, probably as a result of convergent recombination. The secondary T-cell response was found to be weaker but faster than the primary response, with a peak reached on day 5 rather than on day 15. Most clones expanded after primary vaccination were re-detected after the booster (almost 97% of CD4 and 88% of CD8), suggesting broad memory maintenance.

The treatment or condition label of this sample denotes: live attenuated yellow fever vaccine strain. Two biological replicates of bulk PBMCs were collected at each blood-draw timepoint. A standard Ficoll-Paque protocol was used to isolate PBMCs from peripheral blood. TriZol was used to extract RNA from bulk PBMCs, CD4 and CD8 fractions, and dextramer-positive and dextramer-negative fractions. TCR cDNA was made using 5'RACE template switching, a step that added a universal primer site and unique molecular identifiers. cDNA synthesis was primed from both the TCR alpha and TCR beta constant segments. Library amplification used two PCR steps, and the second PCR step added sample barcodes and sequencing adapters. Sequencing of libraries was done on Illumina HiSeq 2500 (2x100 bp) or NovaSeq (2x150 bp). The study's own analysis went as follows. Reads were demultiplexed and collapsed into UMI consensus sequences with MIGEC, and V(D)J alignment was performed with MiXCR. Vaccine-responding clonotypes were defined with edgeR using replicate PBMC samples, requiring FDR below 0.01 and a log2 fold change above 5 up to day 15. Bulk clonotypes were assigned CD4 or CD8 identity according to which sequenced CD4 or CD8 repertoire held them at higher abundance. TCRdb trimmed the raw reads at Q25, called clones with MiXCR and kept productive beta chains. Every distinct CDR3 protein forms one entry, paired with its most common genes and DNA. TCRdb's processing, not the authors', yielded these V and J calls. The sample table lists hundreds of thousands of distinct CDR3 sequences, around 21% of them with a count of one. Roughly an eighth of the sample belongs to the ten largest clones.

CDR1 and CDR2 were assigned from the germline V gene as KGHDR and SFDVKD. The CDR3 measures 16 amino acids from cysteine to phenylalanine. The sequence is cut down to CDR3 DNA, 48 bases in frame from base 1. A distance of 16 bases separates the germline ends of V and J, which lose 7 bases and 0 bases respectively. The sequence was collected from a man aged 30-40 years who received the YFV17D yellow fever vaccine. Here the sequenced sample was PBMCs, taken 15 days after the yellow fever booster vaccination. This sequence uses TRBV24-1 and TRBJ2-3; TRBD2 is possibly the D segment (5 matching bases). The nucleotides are TGTGCCACCAGCCGGGGAGAAGGTCTAAGCACAGATACGCAGTATTTT. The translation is CATSRGEGLSTDTQYF.